Listed here is a single T cell receptor beta chain. This clone was picked up a small number of times. The target of this receptor is not known. No qualities accompany the bases; no much larger clone lies one base away. At one collaborating source in Seattle, patients were enrolled during active infection and were followed longitudinally through the course of disease. Whole blood was collected in K2EDTA tubes by collaborating institutions according to the institutions' own protocols. For TCRbeta analysis, collaborators shipped samples in one of three forms: frozen whole blood, isolated PBMCs, or DNA extracted from either of those sample types. The sample belongs to a study of blood T cell repertoires in COVID-19 (dated by TCRdb to 2020 to 2022). With respect to the entire study: Collaborator samples came from the United States, Italy and Spain and covered acute and convalescent phases of COVID-19. The material from the prospective study consisted of cDNA or gDNA derived from T cells, B-cell-depleted T cells, or PBMCs. The dataset comprised deeply sampled blood TCRbeta repertoires from subjects exposed to, actively infected with, or recovered from COVID-19. A freely available public database, intended as a resource for researchers studying the immune response to SARS-CoV-2, is where the repertoires were released. Samples were obtained from the ongoing ImmuneRACE study (first 160 participants) and from over 1,000 subjects provided by 6 global collaborators. Nearly every sample came with metadata listing a de-identified subject ID, COVID-19 status, age in years and sex. Where available, HLA class I and class II types were obtained from metadata supplied by the sample provider rather than from assay-based typing. Study-wide conclusions, independent of this receptor: The amount of clinical and demographic metadata varied by source and participant and was provided uncurated.

The V end loses 7 bases and the J end loses 6 bases, and a stretch of 15 bases separates them. The CDR3 covers 14 residues, taking in both the cysteine and the phenylalanine. Just the 42-base CDR3 DNA is kept, in frame starting at base 1. The germline V gene (reference sequence) yields SEHNR for CDR1 and FQNEAQ for CDR2. The immunoSEQ Assay, a bias-controlled multiplex PCR, was used to amplify TCRbeta CDR3 regions from genomic DNA. Turning to the authors' computational methods: The number of nucleated cells in each sample was estimated from the amplification of reference gene primers within the assay. To quantify the absolute abundance of each unique TCRbeta CDR3 rearrangement, sequence reads were collapsed and filtered. For each sample, productive Simpson clonality was calculated by taking the square root of Simpson's diversity index across productive rearrangements. TCRdb limited this immuneACCESS table to in-frame rearrangements with V and J called. A share of clones is missing; checked studies link under half to unresolved V genes, and the rest is unexplained. The V and J calls and clone size were taken over from that table, and D and trimming were inferred from the DNA. The sample profile shows some 160,000 clones; about 87% of them were found once. In total, the top ten clones hold about 9.3% of the sample.

The clonotype comes from a woman in her 70s with COVID-19, enrolled during active disease. The sequenced sample was peripheral blood. This sequence uses TRBV7-9 and TRBJ1-4; perhaps TRBD1 is the D gene, with 5 bases matching. The sequenced DNA is TGTGCCAGCACCGCGTCAGGGAATCATGAAAAACTGTTTTTT. It encodes CASTASGNHEKLFF. The reference TRBV7-9 and TRBJ1-4 proteins fill in what lies around the CDR3, so the full variable domain reads DTGVSQNPRHKITKRGQNVTFRCDPISEHNRLYWYRQTLGQGPEFLTYFQNEAQLEKSRLLSDRFSAERPKGSFSTLEIQRTEQGDSAMYLCASTASGNHEKLFFGSGTQLSVL.